What follows describes a single T cell receptor beta chain. The sample is drawn from a study of PD-1 blockade in classical Hodgkin lymphoma. CDR1 and CDR2 from the germline V gene are SGHRS and YFSETQ. This CDR3 spans 14 amino acids. Germline trimming cut 3 bases from V and 4 bases from J; bases unmatched to any gene: 1. Time point reported: newly diagnosed, previously untreated cHL patient sample. Acting as the comparison were PBMCs from newly diagnosed, untreated classical Hodgkin lymphoma. Sequenced by immunoSEQ multiplex PCR; TCRdb stores in-frame clones only, minus some. The table includes approximately 20,000 clones, about 94% detected once.

The sequenced material came from peripheral blood mononuclear cells (PBMCs). The chain couples TRBV5-1 to TRBJ2-2; 9 nucleotides agree with TRBD1. The TCR originated in a human donor with classical Hodgkin lymphoma. The CDR3 spells CASSSDRGTGELFF. As DNA, the CDR3 is TGCGCCAGCAGCTCGGACAGGGGCACCGGGGAGCTGTTTTTT. Based on the CDR3 plus reference TRBV5-1 and TRBJ2-2, the full variable domain is KAGVTQTPRYLIKTRGQQVTLSCSPISGHRSVSWYQQTPGQGLQFLFEYFSETQRNKGNFPGRFSGRQFSNSRSEMNVSTLELGDSALYLCASSSDRGTGELFFGEGSRLTVL.